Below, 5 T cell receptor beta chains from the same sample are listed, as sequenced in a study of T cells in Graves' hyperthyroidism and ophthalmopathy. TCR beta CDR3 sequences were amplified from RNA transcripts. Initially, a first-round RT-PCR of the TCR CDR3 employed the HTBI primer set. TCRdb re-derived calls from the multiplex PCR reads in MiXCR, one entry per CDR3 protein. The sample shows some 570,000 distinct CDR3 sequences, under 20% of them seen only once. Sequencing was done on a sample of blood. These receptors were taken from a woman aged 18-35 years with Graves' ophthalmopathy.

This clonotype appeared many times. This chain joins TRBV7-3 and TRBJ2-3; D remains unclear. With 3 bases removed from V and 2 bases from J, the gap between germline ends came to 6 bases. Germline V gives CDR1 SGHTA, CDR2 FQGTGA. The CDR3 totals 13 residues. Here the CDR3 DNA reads TGTGCCAGCAGCTTCCTTTCCACAGATACGCAGTATTTT. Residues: CASSFLSTDTQYF.

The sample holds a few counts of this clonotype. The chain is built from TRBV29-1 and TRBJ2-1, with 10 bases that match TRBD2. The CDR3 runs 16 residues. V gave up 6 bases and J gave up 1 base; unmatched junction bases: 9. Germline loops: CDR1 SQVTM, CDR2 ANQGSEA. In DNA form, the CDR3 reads TGCAGCGTAGAAACTCTAGCGGGAGCATCCTACAATGAGCAGTTCTTC. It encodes CSVETLAGASYNEQFF.

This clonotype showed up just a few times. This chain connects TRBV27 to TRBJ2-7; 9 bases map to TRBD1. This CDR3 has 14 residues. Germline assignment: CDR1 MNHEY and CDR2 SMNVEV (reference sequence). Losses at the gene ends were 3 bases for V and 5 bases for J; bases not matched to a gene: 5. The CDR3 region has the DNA TGTGCCAGCAGTTTCCGGGACAGGGACCACGAGCAGTACTTC. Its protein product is CASSFRDRDHEQYF.

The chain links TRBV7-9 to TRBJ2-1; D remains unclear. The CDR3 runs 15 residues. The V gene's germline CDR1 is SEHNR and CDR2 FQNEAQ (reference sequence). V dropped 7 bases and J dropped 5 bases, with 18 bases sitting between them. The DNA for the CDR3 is TGTGCCAGCACCTCCCGGCGCGTCCTAAACAATGAGCAGTTCTTC. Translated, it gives CASTSRRVLNNEQFF.

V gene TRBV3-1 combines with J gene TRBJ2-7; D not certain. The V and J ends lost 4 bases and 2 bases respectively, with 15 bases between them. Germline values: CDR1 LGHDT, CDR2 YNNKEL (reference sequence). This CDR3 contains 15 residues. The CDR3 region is CASSLLNKIPYEQYF. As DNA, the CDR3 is TGTGCCAGCAGCCTCCTGAACAAGATTCCCTACGAGCAGTACTTC.